The rows below give T cell receptor beta chains drawn from one sample of a study of shared clonotypes between healthy human individuals. Method: immunoSEQ multiplex PCR; TCRdb's copy keeps in-frame clones and lacks some. The table records over 2 million clones, 85% to 95% of them present only once. The sample taken for sequencing was naive CD8+ T cells sorted from blood. The receptors here all came from a man younger than 30 in good health. Each CDR3 is given with its conserved first and last residue. A D gene is named only where the DNA matches it firmly. Clone size is shown for a subset of rows, as once, few, many or a class of expanded clone.

>TRBJ2-5|-|TRBV7-9|-
CASSTRAGGETQYF
TGTGCCAGCAGCACCCGGGCCGGGGGAGAGACCCAGTACTTC
>TRBJ2-7|-|TRBV7-9|-
CASSAVAGVRGEQYF
TGTGCCAGCAGCGCCGTTGCAGGGGTGCGGGGCGAGCAGTACTTC
>TRBJ2-5|TRBD1|TRBV28|-
CASTRHRGQETQYF
TGTGCCAGCACCAGACACAGGGGGCAGGAGACCCAGTACTTC
>TRBJ2-5|-|TRBV5-6|-
CASSETGTPKTQYF
TGTGCCAGCAGCGAAACCGGGACGCCGAAGACCCAGTACTTC
>TRBJ2-7|TRBD1|TRBV7-9|-
CASSKQGRYEQYF
TGTGCCAGCAGCAAACAGGGGCGGTACGAGCAGTACTTC
>TRBJ2-1|-|TRBV9|few
CASSPGYNEQFF
TGTGCCAGCAGCCCAGGATACAATGAGCAGTTCTTC
>TRBJ2-1|TRBD2|TRBV2|-
CASSEASGGSEQFF
TGTGCCAGCAGTGAAGCAAGCGGGGGGAGTGAGCAGTTCTTC
>TRBJ1-5|-|TRBV4-1|once
CASSVLAGDGQPQHF
TGCGCCAGCAGCGTCCTTGCGGGGGACGGTCAGCCCCAGCATTTT
>TRBJ2-1|TRBD2|TRBV2|once
CASSVAEGGASGNGEQFF
TGTGCCAGCAGTGTGGCGGAAGGGGGAGCTAGCGGGAATGGTGAGCAGTTCTTC
>TRBJ2-5|-|TRBV5-1|-
CASSPIHPEETQYF
TGCGCCAGCAGCCCTATTCACCCGGAGGAGACCCAGTACTTC
>TRBJ2-7|-|TRBV7-9|-
CASSPSLADEQYF
TGTGCCAGCAGCCCCTCGTTAGCGGACGAGCAGTACTTC
>TRBJ2-7|TRBD2|TRBV5-6|-
CASSLVLAGAYEQYF
TGTGCCAGCAGCTTGGTACTAGCGGGGGCCTACGAGCAGTACTTC
>TRBJ1-2|TRBD1|TRBV5-4|-
CASSYVGGRGYTF
TGTGCCAGCAGCTACGTAGGGGGCCGTGGCTACACCTTC
>TRBJ2-3|-|TRBV9|-
CASQGSTDTQYF
TGTGCCAGCCAAGGGAGCACAGATACGCAGTATTTT
>TRBJ2-7|-|TRBV6-6|-
CASSYSRQRDNYEQYF
TGTGCCAGCAGTTACTCCCGACAGAGGGATAACTACGAGCAGTACTTC
>TRBJ1-2|-|TRBV19|-
CASSPSPRDIAYPTRYGYTF
TGTGCCAGTAGTCCTAGCCCCCGGGACATTGCCTACCCTACGAGATATGGCTACACCTTC
>TRBJ1-2|-|TRBV7-9|-
CASSLGTSGYTF
TGTGCCAGCAGCTTAGGTACAAGTGGCTACACCTTC
>TRBJ1-1|TRBD1|TRBV4-3|-
CASSQDAGQVNTEAFF
TGCGCCAGCAGCCAAGATGCGGGACAGGTGAACACTGAAGCTTTCTTT
>TRBJ2-5|TRBD1|TRBV28|-
CASSFRTGGEGTQYF
TGTGCCAGCAGTTTCCGGACAGGGGGGGAAGGGACCCAGTACTTC
>TRBJ2-7|TRBD2|TRBV5-4|-
CASSSGLAGASSYEQYF
TGTGCCAGCAGCTCGGGACTAGCGGGAGCTTCTTCCTACGAGCAGTACTTC
>TRBJ2-3|-|TRBV7-9|-
CASSSVNTDTQYF
TGTGCCAGCAGCTCGGTAAACACAGATACGCAGTATTTT
>TRBJ1-2|TRBD1|TRBV18|few
CASSPFQQGANYGYTF
TGTGCCAGCTCACCTTTCCAACAGGGGGCGAACTATGGCTACACCTTC
>TRBJ2-6|TRBD1|TRBV10-1|-
CASSDKQGAGANVLTF
TGCGCCAGCAGTGACAAACAGGGGGCTGGGGCCAACGTCCTGACTTTC
>TRBJ2-2|-|TRBV7-9|-
CASSFGAELFF
TGTGCCAGCAGCTTTGGAGCGGAGCTGTTTTTT
>TRBJ2-5|-|TRBV13|-
CASSLLSGPETQYF
TGTGCCAGCAGCTTACTTAGCGGTCCAGAGACCCAGTACTTC
>TRBJ2-5|TRBD1|TRBV5-4|once
CASSSDRRYQETQYF
TGTGCCAGCAGTTCGGACAGGAGATACCAAGAGACCCAGTACTTC
>TRBJ1-4|-|TRBV30|-
CAWSVTDDEKLFF
TGTGCCTGGAGTGTGACAGACGATGAAAAACTGTTTTTT
>TRBJ1-2|-|TRBV10-3|-
CAISEVLADLNGYTF
TGTGCCATCAGTGAGGTGCTGGCAGATCTTAATGGCTACACCTTC
>TRBJ2-4|-|TRBV27|-
CASSLSAGVAKNIQYF
TGTGCCAGCAGTTTATCGGCAGGCGTAGCCAAAAACATTCAGTACTTC
>TRBJ2-3|TRBD2|TRBV7-9|-
CASSPGLAGTTDTQYF
TGTGCCAGCAGCCCTGGACTAGCGGGAACCACAGATACGCAGTATTTT
>TRBJ1-1|-|TRBV30|few
CAWSVGSNTEAFF
TGTGCCTGGAGTGTGGGCTCGAACACTGAAGCTTTCTTT
>TRBJ2-1|-|TRBV6-5|-
CASSYSPGTSNEQFF
TGTGCCAGCAGTTACTCGCCCGGGACCTCCAATGAGCAGTTCTTC
>TRBJ2-7|TRBD2|TRBV19|-
CASSHSGSIYEQYF
TGTGCCAGCAGCCATAGCGGGAGTATTTACGAGCAGTACTTC
>TRBJ2-3|-|TRBV9|-
CASSVFWLDTQYF
TGTGCCAGCAGCGTTTTCTGGCTGGATACGCAGTATTTT
>TRBJ2-1|TRBD2|TRBV14|-
CASSPLAGGPYNEQFF
TGTGCCAGCAGCCCCCTGGCGGGGGGGCCATACAATGAGCAGTTCTTC
>TRBJ1-2|-|TRBV6-5|-
CASTKTGAAYGYTF
TGTGCCAGCACTAAGACAGGCGCAGCCTATGGCTACACCTTC
>TRBJ2-1|TRBD2|TRBV5-1|-
CASSPREGPYNEQFF
TGCGCCAGCAGCCCCAGGGAGGGTCCCTACAATGAGCAGTTCTTC
>TRBJ2-5|TRBD2|TRBV11-2|-
CASSLKTGGETQYF
TGTGCCAGCAGCTTAAAGACGGGAGGGGAGACCCAGTACTTC
>TRBJ1-5|-|TRBV27|-
CASSLQGYSNQPQHF
TGTGCCAGCAGTTTACAGGGTTATAGCAATCAGCCCCAGCATTTT
>TRBJ2-3|-|TRBV28|-
CASSLEEGSSTDTQYF
TGTGCCAGCAGTTTAGAAGAGGGATCTAGCACAGATACGCAGTATTTT
>TRBJ2-7|-|TRBV7-9|-
CASSLSEGPSEQYF
TGTGCCAGCAGCTTATCAGAGGGTCCAAGCGAGCAGTACTTC
>TRBJ1-2|TRBD1|TRBV27|-
CASSARQGAYGYTF
TGTGCCAGCAGTGCTCGACAGGGGGCCTATGGCTACACCTTC
>TRBJ1-5|TRBD1|TRBV30|-
CAWDRGQGDQPQHF
TGTGCCTGGGACAGGGGGCAAGGGGATCAGCCCCAGCATTTT
>TRBJ1-3|-|TRBV4-1|-
CASSQDGTGREAGNTIYF
TGCGCCAGCAGCCAAGATGGCACAGGCCGGGAGGCAGGAAACACCATATATTTT
>TRBJ2-1|-|TRBV27|-
CASSSLGQEQFF
TGTGCCAGCAGTTCCCTAGGACAGGAGCAGTTCTTC
>TRBJ1-2|-|TRBV9|few
CASSVVQGILLTF
TGTGCCAGCAGCGTAGTACAGGGCATATTACTCACCTTC
>TRBJ2-3|TRBD2|TRBV4-2|-
CASSQGLAGVNTQYF
TGTGCCAGCAGCCAGGGCCTAGCGGGGGTAAATACGCAGTATTTT
>TRBJ2-7|TRBD2|TRBV4-1|-
CASSQALASGYEQYF
TGCGCCAGCAGCCAAGCTCTGGCTAGCGGATACGAGCAGTACTTC
>TRBJ2-7|TRBD1|TRBV11-1|-
CASSLGQGGEQYF
TGTGCCAGCAGCTTGGGACAGGGTGGCGAGCAGTACTTC
>TRBJ1-2|-|TRBV6-1|-
CASSEIAGGDGYTF
TGTGCCAGCAGTGAAATAGCGGGAGGGGATGGCTACACCTTC
>TRBJ2-1|-|TRBV7-9|-
CASSIDGSGEQFF
TGTGCCAGCAGCATAGACGGGTCCGGGGAGCAGTTCTTC
>TRBJ2-3|-|TRBV11-2|-
CASSMLARSTDTQYF
TGTGCCAGCAGTATGCTAGCGAGGAGCACAGATACGCAGTATTTT
>TRBJ1-6|-|TRBV5-6|-
CASSPSGSYNSPLHF
TGTGCCAGCAGCCCGTCGGGATCCTATAATTCACCCCTCCACTTT
>TRBJ2-3|TRBD2|TRBV7-2|-
CASSLSLAGGFYRDTQYF
TGTGCCAGCAGCTTATCGCTAGCGGGAGGATTCTATAGAGATACGCAGTATTTT
>TRBJ2-3|TRBD2|TRBV6-4|-
CASSFTSGSTDTQYF
TGTGCCAGCAGTTTCACTAGCGGGAGCACAGATACGCAGTATTTT
>TRBJ1-1|-|TRBV5-4|-
CASSFLSTEAFF
TGTGCCAGCAGCTTCCTGAGCACTGAAGCTTTCTTT
>TRBJ2-1|-|TRBV5-6|-
CASSSAFLTGNEQFF
TGTGCCAGCAGCTCGGCTTTTCTTACAGGCAATGAGCAGTTCTTC
>TRBJ2-5|-|TRBV5-6|-
CASSWIEETQYF
TGTGCCAGCAGCTGGATAGAAGAGACCCAGTACTTC
>TRBJ2-3|-|TRBV30|-
CAWRGDTDTQYF
TGTGCCTGGAGAGGGGATACAGATACGCAGTATTTT
>TRBJ1-2|-|TRBV27|-
CASSPIDSYGYTF
TGTGCCAGCAGCCCTATAGACAGCTATGGCTACACCTTC